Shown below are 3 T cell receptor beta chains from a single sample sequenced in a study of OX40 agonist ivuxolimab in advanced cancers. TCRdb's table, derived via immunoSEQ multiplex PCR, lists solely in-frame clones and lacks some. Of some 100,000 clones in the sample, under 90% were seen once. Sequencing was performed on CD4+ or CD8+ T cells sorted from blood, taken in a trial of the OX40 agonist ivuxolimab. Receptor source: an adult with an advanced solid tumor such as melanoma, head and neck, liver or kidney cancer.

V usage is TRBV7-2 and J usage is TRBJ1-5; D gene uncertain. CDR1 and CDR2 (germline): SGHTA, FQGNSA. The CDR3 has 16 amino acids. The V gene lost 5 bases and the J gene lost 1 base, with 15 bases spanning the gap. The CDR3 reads CASSRLVTESNQPQHF. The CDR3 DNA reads TGTGCCAGCAGCCGCCTAGTCACAGAGAGCAATCAGCCCCAGCATTTT.

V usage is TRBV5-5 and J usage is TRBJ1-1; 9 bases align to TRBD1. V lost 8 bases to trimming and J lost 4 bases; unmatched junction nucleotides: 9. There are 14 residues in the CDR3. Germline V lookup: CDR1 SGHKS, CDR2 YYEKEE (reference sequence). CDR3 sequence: CASYNRGRGTEAFF. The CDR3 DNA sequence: TGTGCCAGTTATAACAGGGGGCGCGGCACTGAAGCTTTCTTT.

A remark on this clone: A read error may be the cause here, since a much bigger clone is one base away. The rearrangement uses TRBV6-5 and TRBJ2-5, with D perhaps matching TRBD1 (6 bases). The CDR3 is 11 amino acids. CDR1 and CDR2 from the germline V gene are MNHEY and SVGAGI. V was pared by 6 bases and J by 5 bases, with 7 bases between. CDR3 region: CASRGAETQYF. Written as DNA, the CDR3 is TGTGCCAGCAGGGGGGCCGAGACCCAGTACTTC.